This T cell receptor beta chain was documented in a study of patients and donors after allogeneic stem cell transplantation. In its sample, this clonotype was seen a few times. This CDR3 region has 16 residues. Trimming removed 6 bases at V and 0 bases at J, with 16 bases between. TCRdb reprocessed the RT-PCR reads via MiXCR and lists one record per CDR3 protein. There are 900,000 to 1,000,000 distinct CDR3 sequences in the sample; 18% occur only once, and around 5.5% lies in the top ten. The sample taken for sequencing was blood, either unsorted or a sorted T cell fraction (not recorded which). The chain has TRBV12-3 or TRBV12-4 and TRBJ2-3; D ambiguous. The receptor's source is a human donor who was either an allogeneic HSCT recipient or a stem cell or donor lymphocyte infusion donor (not recorded which). It is not recorded whose cells these are; they may come from a transplant donor. This CDR3 reads CASSRNRPTSTDTQYF. The CDR3 DNA sequence: TGTGCCAGCAGCCGAAACAGACCCACTAGCACAGATACGCAGTATTTT.